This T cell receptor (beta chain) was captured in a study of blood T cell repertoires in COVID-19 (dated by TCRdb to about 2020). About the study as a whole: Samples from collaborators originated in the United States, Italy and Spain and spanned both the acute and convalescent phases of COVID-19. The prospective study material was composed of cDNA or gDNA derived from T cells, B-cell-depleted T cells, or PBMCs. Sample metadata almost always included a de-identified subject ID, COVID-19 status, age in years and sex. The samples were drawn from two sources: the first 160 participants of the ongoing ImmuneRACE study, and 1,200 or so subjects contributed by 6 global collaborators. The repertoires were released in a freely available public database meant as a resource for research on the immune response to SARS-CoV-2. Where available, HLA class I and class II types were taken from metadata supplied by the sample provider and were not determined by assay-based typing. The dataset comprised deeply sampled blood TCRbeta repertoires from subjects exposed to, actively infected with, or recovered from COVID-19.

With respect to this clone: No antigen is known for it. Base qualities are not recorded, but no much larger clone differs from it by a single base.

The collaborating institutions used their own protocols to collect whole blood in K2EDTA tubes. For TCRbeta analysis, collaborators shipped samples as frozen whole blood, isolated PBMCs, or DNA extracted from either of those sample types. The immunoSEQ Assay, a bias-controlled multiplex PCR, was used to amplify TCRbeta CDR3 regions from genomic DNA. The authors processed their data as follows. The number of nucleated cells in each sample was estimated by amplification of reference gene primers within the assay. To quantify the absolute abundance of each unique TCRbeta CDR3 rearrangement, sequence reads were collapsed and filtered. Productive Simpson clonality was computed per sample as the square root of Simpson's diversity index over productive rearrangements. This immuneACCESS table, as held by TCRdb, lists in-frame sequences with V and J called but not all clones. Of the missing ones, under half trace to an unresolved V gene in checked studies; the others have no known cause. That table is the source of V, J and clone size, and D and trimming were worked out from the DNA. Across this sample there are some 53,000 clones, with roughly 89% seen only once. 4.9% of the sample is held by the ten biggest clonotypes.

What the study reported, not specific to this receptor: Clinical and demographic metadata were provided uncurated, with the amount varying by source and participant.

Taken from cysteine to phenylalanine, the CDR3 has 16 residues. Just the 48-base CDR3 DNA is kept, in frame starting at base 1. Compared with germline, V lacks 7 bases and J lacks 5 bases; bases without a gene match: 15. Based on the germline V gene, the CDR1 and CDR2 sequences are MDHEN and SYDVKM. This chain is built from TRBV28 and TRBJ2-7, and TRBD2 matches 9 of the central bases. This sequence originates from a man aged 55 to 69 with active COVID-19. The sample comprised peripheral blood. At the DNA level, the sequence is TGTGCCAGCAAGAAAATACGCGGGAGGGCCTTCGACGAGCAGTACTTC. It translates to CASKKIRGRAFDEQYF.